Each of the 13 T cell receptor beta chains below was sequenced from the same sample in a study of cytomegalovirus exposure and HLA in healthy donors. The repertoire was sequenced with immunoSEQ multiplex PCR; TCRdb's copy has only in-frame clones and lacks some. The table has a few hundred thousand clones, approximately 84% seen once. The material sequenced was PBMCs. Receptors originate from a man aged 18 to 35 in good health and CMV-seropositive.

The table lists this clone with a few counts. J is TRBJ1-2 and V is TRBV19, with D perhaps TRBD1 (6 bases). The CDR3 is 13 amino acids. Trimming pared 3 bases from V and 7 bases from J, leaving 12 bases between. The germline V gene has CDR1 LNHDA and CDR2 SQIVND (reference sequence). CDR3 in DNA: TGTGCCAGTAGTATCGGCCAGGGGTTTGGCTACACCTTC. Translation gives CASSIGQGFGYTF.

The CDR3 DNA reads TGTGCCAGCAGCTTAGGTCCCCTTGGGACAGGGTCGAACACTGAAGCTTTCTTT. Residues: CASSLGPLGTGSNTEAFF. The rearrangement uses TRBV13 and TRBJ1-1; 9 bases align to TRBD1. The V gene end was trimmed by 0 bases and the J gene end by 1 base; junction bases not matched to a gene: 9. CDR3 length: 18 amino acids. Germline assignment: CDR1 PRHDT and CDR2 FYEKMQ (reference sequence).

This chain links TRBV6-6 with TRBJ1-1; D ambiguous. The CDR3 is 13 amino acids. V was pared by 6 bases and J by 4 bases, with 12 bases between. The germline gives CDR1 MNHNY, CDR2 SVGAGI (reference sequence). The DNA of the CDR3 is TGTGCCAGCAGCTCAGTCCTGGCCACTGAAGCTTTCTTT. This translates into CASSSVLATEAFF.

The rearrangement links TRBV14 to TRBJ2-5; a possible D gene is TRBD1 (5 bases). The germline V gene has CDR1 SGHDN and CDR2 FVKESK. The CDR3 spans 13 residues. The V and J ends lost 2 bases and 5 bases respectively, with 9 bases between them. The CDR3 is CASSQRQRETQYF. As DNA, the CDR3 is TGTGCCAGCAGCCAAAGACAGAGGGAGACCCAGTACTTC. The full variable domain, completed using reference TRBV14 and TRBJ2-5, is EAGVTQFPSHSVIEKGQTVTLRCDPISGHDNLYWYRRVMGKEIKFLLHFVKESKQDESGMPNNRFLAERTGGTYSTLKVQPAELEDSGVYFCASSQRQRETQYFGPGTRLLVL.

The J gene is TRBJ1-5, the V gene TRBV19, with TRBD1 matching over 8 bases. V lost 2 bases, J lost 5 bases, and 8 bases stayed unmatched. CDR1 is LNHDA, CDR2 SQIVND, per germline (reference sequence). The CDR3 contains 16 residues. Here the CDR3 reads CASSIIGQGGHQPQHF. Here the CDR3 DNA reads TGTGCCAGTAGTATAATTGGACAGGGAGGCCATCAGCCCCAGCATTTT.

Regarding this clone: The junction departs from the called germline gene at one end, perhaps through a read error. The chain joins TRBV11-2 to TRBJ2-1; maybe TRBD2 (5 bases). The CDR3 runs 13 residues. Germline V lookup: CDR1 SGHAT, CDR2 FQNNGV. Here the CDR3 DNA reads TGTGCCAGCCGCTTAGGCGGGCCAAATGAGCAGTTCTTC. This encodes CASRLGGPNEQFF.

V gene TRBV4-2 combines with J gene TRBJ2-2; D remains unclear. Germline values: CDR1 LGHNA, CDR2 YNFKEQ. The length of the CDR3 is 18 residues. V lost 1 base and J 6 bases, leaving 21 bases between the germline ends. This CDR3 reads CASSQVGWASALAGELFF. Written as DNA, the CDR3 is TGTGCCAGCAGCCAAGTAGGTTGGGCGTCGGCCCTCGCCGGGGAGCTGTTTTTT.

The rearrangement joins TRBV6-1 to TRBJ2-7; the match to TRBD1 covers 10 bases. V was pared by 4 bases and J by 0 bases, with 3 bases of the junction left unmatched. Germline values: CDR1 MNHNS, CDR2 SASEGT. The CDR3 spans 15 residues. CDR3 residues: CASSGGQGPSYEQYF. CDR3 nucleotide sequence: TGTGCCAGCAGTGGGGGACAGGGGCCCTCCTACGAGCAGTACTTC.

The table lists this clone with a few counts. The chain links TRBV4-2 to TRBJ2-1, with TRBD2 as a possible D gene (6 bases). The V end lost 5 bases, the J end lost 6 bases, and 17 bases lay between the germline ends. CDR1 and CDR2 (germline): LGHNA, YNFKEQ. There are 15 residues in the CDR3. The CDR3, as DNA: TGTGCCAGCAGCACCCGGCATCGGGAGAGCAATGAGCAGTTCTTC. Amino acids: CASSTRHRESNEQFF.

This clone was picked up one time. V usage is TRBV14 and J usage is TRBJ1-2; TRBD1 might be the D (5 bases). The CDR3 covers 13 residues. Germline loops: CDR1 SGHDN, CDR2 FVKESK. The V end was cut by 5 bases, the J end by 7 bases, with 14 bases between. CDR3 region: CASSYRKGTGYTF. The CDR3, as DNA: TGTGCCAGCAGCTACAGGAAGGGTACTGGCTACACCTTC. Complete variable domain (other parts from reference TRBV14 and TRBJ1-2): EAGVTQFPSHSVIEKGQTVTLRCDPISGHDNLYWYRRVMGKEIKFLLHFVKESKQDESGMPNNRFLAERTGGTYSTLKVQPAELEDSGVYFCASSYRKGTGYTFGSGTRLTVV.

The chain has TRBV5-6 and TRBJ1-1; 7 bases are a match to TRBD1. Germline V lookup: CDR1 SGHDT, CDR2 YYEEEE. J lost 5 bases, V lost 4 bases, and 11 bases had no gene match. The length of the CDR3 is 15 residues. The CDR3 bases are TGTGCCAGCAGCAAACACAGGGGATCTTGGACTGAAGCTTTCTTT. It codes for CASSKHRGSWTEAFF.

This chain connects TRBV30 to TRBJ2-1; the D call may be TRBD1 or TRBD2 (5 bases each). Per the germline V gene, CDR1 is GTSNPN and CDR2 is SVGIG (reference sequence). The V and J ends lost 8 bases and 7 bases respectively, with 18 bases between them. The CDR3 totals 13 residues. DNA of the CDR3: TGTGCCCGGAACAGGCCCGCGGGTAATGAGCAGTTCTTC. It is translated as CARNRPAGNEQFF.

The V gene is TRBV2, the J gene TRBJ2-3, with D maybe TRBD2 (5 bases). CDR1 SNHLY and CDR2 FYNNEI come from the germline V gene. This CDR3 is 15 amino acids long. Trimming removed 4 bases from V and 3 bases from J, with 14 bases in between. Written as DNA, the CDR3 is TGTGCCAGCAGTGTCCGGGATCAAGGGACAGATACGCAGTATTTT. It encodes CASSVRDQGTDTQYF.